The sequence of this T cell receptor (beta chain) was determined in a study of neurological immune-mediated disorders. The germline CDR1 and CDR2 sequences are MNHEY and SVGEGT. V was pared by 5 bases and J by 4 bases, with 23 bases between. This CDR3 comprises 17 residues. The sorted libraries drew on 800,000 to 1,000,000 T cells that were CD4+ or CD8+. TCRdb used MiXCR to reprocess the 5' RACE reads, holding one entry per CDR3 protein. This sample has about 38,000 distinct CDR3 sequences; 4.8% occur once, and the top ten carry roughly 9%. The rearrangement links TRBV6-2 or TRBV6-3 to TRBJ1-1; tentatively, D is TRBD1 (5 bases). The specimen was CD4+ T cells from blood. The source of this sequence is a man aged 18 to 29 in good health. CDR3 sequence reads: CASSTALDSLGFTEAFF. CDR3 bases: TGTGCCAGCAGTACCGCCCTAGACAGCCTCGGATTCACTGAAGCTTTCTTT.